The present T cell receptor beta chain was sequenced within a study of blood T cell repertoires in COVID-19. On the study more broadly: Samples representing acute and convalescent COVID-19 were sourced from the United States, Italy and Spain. From T cells, B-cell-depleted T cells, or PBMCs came the material, which was cDNA or gDNA.

In the study's own analysis: Scientists estimated how many nucleated cells there were by amplifying reference gene primers. Sequencing was performed with immunoSEQ multiplex PCR; in TCRdb, only in-frame clones are kept and a portion is missing. V and J calls and clone size are copied from that table; D and trimming were computed from the DNA. The data hold approximately 210,000 clones, with 70% to 90% observed a single time. This sequence was found in a woman in her forties who had recovered from COVID-19. The sequenced material came from peripheral blood.

The CDR3 nucleotides are TGTGCCAGCAGCCGGAGCAGGGTGGGAGAGACCCAGTACTTC. Encoded protein: CASSRSRVGETQYF. The chain carries TRBV14 and TRBJ2-5, with D perhaps matching TRBD1 (5 bases). Germline CDR1 SGHDN, CDR2 FVKESK. This CDR3 contains 14 residues. Trimming shortened V by 4 bases and J by 4 bases, and 13 bases separated the two germline ends.